These 32 T cell receptor beta chains were sequenced from one sample in a study of technical replicates of blood from a handful of donors. Only in-frame clones appear in the TCRdb table, and some are missing; sequencing was by immunoSEQ multiplex PCR. Here the sample spans some 91,000 clones, under 97% being singletons. The sequencing sample was made of T cells isolated from PBMCs. Receptor source: a human donor in good health.

The rearrangement joins TRBV12-5 to TRBJ1-1, with TRBD1 matching 7 bases. CDR3 length: 13 amino acids. Losses at the gene ends were 6 bases for V and 6 bases for J; bases not matched to a gene: 7. Germline values: CDR1 LGHNT, CDR2 FRNRAP. This CDR3 is CASGLQGVSEAFF. The CDR3 DNA sequence: TGTGCTAGTGGGCTCCAGGGGGTCTCTGAAGCTTTCTTT.

This chain connects TRBV4-2 to TRBJ1-2; maybe TRBD1 (5 bases). From germline, CDR1 is LGHNA and CDR2 YNFKEQ. The germline V and J ends were trimmed by 0 bases and 6 bases, with 11 bases remaining between them. The CDR3 extends over 14 amino acids. This chain's CDR3 is CASSQDGQGHGYTF. In DNA, the CDR3 is TGTGCCAGCAGCCAAGATGGGCAGGGCCATGGCTACACCTTC.

The V gene is TRBV27, the J gene TRBJ1-5, with 10 bases matching TRBD1. Germline CDR1 is MNHEY and CDR2 is SMNVEV (reference sequence). V was clipped by 5 bases and J by 2 bases; unmatched bases: 3. The CDR3 length is 15 residues. Written as DNA, the CDR3 is TGTGCCAGCAGTATCGGGACAGGGGGCAATCAGCCCCAGCATTTT. Its protein is CASSIGTGGNQPQHF.

The rearrangement uses TRBV11-2 and TRBJ2-6, with D uncertain. The germline V gene has CDR1 SGHAT and CDR2 FQNNGV. The CDR3 consists of 14 residues. V lost 5 bases to trimming and J lost 0 bases, with 5 bases between them. The DNA for the CDR3 is TGTGCCAGCAGCAGGAGCTCTGGGGCCAACGTCCTGACTTTC. Translating gives CASSRSSGANVLTF.

The chain employs TRBV14 and TRBJ2-1; D is undetermined. V was shortened by 6 bases and J by 1 base, with 7 bases between the two germline ends. Germline V gene sequence: CDR1 SGHDN, CDR2 FVKESK. The CDR3 totals 13 residues. The CDR3 DNA reads as TGTGCCAGCAGGCGTTCTTCCTACAATGAGCAGTTCTTC. Protein: CASRRSSYNEQFF.

J is TRBJ1-4 and V is TRBV4-1, with TRBD1 identical over 7 bases. CDR3 length: 16 residues. The J segment lost 5 bases and the V segment lost 1 base, leaving 7 bases of the junction unmatched. CDR1 is MGHRA, CDR2 YSYEKL, per germline. The CDR3 reads CASSQGQGPTNEKLFF. Written as DNA, the CDR3 is TGCGCCAGCAGCCAAGGACAGGGACCGACAAATGAAAAACTGTTTTTT.

The chain employs TRBV10-1 and TRBJ2-5; D uncertain. In germline, CDR1 is WNHNN, CDR2 SYGVQD (reference sequence). The length of the CDR3 is 14 residues. The V end was cut by 4 bases, the J end by 3 bases, with 12 bases between. The CDR3 DNA sequence: TGCGCCAGCAGTGCTGGGTCCGGAGAAGAGACCCAGTACTTC. This gives the protein CASSAGSGEETQYF.

The chain has TRBV5-1 and TRBJ2-1; 9 bases line up with TRBD2. CDR1 is SGHRS and CDR2 is YFSETQ in the germline V gene. This CDR3 spans 16 amino acids. J lost 5 bases, V lost 4 bases, and 10 bases had no gene match. The CDR3 DNA reads as TGCGCCAGCAGCCCGGCGCGGACTAGCGCCAACAATGAGCAGTTCTTC. This gives the protein CASSPARTSANNEQFF.

The V call is TRBV19, the J call TRBJ1-2; 7 nucleotides agree with TRBD1. The CDR3 runs 15 residues. Germline CDR1 LNHDA, CDR2 SQIVND (reference sequence). Germline trimming cut 6 bases from V and 2 bases from J; bases unmatched to any gene: 9. The CDR3 protein is CASRADRELNYGYTF. CDR3 coding DNA: TGTGCCAGTAGGGCCGACAGGGAGTTGAACTATGGCTACACCTTC.

The chain links TRBV7-2 to TRBJ1-2, with 7 bases fitting TRBD1. V lost 0 bases, J lost 7 bases, and 2 bases stayed unmatched. The germline V gene has CDR1 SGHTA and CDR2 FQGNSA. There are 13 residues in the CDR3. This CDR3 is CASSLASGGGYTF. The CDR3 DNA reads TGTGCCAGCAGCTTAGCGTCAGGGGGTGGCTACACCTTC.

The rearrangement links TRBV5-1 to TRBJ2-3; D is ambiguous. V lost 4 bases and J lost 4, with 7 bases in between. The CDR3 spans 12 residues. The germline gives CDR1 SGHRS, CDR2 YFSETQ. The CDR3 here is CASSGEADTQYF. In DNA form, the CDR3 reads TGCGCCAGCAGCGGAGAGGCAGATACGCAGTATTTT.

The chain has TRBV4-1 and TRBJ1-1; maybe TRBD1 (6 bases). The CDR3 runs to 15 residues. Germline CDR1 MGHRA, CDR2 YSYEKL. V was shortened by 3 bases and J by 0 bases, with 11 bases between the two germline ends. CDR3 sequence: CASSQGALMNTEAFF. The CDR3 DNA follows: TGCGCCAGCAGCCAGGGGGCCTTAATGAACACTGAAGCTTTCTTT.

This rearrangement joins TRBV6-5 to TRBJ2-1; possible D gene TRBD2, 6 bases. CDR1 MNHEY and CDR2 SVGAGI come from the germline V gene. The CDR3 has 14 amino acids. V lost 6 bases and J lost 4, with 13 bases in between. The CDR3 DNA reads as TGTGCCAGCAGCGCGGGACTCAATTACAATGAGCAGTTCTTC. As protein: CASSAGLNYNEQFF.

This clone has only one observation. The chain is built from TRBV5-1 and TRBJ1-1, with 7 bases matching TRBD1. The length of the CDR3 is 15 residues. Looked up from germline, CDR1 is SGHRS and CDR2 is YFSETQ. Trimming cost V 3 bases and J 1 base; bases outside gene matches: 6. CDR3 sequence reads: CASSSTGTENTEAFF. In DNA, the CDR3 is TGCGCCAGCAGCTCCACCGGGACAGAGAACACTGAAGCTTTCTTT.

J is TRBJ2-3 and V is TRBV19; the D gene is possibly TRBD1 (6 bases). The CDR3 is 16 amino acids. Germline loops: CDR1 LNHDA, CDR2 SQIVND (reference sequence). V was shortened by 3 bases and J by 2 bases, with 15 bases between the two germline ends. As DNA, the CDR3 is TGTGCCAGTAGTATCCTAGGACAGACCAACACAGATACGCAGTATTTT. Translation gives CASSILGQTNTDTQYF.

V usage is TRBV6-1 and J usage is TRBJ2-7, with 7 bases fitting TRBD1. This CDR3 contains 16 residues. Germline CDR1 reads MNHNS; CDR2 reads SASEGT. Trimming removed 2 bases from V and 3 bases from J; junction bases left unmatched: 10. This CDR3 reads CASSERGRGLDYEQYF. The CDR3 DNA reads TGTGCCAGCAGTGAAAGAGGTAGGGGGCTCGACTACGAGCAGTACTTC.

The V gene is TRBV19, the J gene TRBJ1-1; 10 nucleotides agree with TRBD1. This CDR3 has 15 residues. Trimming at V came to 5 bases and at J to 2 bases, leaving 5 bases not matched to a gene. Germline CDR1 LNHDA, CDR2 SQIVND (reference sequence). The CDR3 protein is CASSPGQGGNTEAFF. The DNA for the CDR3 is TGTGCCAGTAGTCCCGGACAGGGGGGTAACACTGAAGCTTTCTTT. The variable domain in full, completed from reference TRBV19 and TRBJ1-1, reads DGGITQSPKYLFRKEGQNVTLSCEQNLNHDAMYWYRQDPGQGLRLIYYSQIVNDFQKGDIAEGYSVSREKKESFPLTVTSAQKNPTAFYLCASSPGQGGNTEAFFGQGTRLTVV.

CDR3 protein: CATDQHRDQNSPLHF. CDR3 bases: TGTGCCACCGACCAGCACAGGGATCAAAATTCACCCCTCCACTTT. This chain connects TRBV25-1 to TRBJ1-6; TRBD1 is a possible D gene (6 bases). Germline CDR1 MGHDK, CDR2 SYGVNS. The CDR3 is 15 residues long. V was cut by 10 bases and J by 7 bases, with 20 bases left in between.

V gene TRBV10-3 combines with J gene TRBJ2-2; TRBD2 might be the D (6 bases). Trimming cost V 6 bases and J 3 bases, with 8 bases left between them. Per the germline V gene, CDR1 is ENHRY and CDR2 is SYGVKD. The CDR3 totals 13 residues. The CDR3 loop is CAIRGGDTGELFF. The CDR3 nucleotides read TGTGCCATCAGAGGCGGGGACACCGGGGAGCTGTTTTTT.

This clone was counted only a few times. The V gene is TRBV28, the J gene TRBJ2-7, with 12 positions matching TRBD2. Per germline, CDR1 MDHEN and CDR2 SYDVKM. J was trimmed by 3 bases and V by 7 bases; bases with no gene match: 4. The CDR3 runs 14 residues. As DNA, the CDR3 is TGTGCCAGCACCGAGGGACTAGCGGGCTACGAGCAGTACTTC. Protein: CASTEGLAGYEQYF.

The chain couples TRBV5-8 to TRBJ1-5, with 9 positions matching TRBD1. The CDR3 loop spans 17 amino acids. Germline trimming cut 2 bases from V and 5 bases from J; bases unmatched to any gene: 11. CDR1 and CDR2 from the germline V gene are SGHTS and YDEGEE. CDR3 bases: TGTGCCAGCAGCTTCAAATCTAACAGGGGGCCCGATCAGCCCCAGCATTTT. Protein sequence: CASSFKSNRGPDQPQHF.

The rearrangement links TRBV19 to TRBJ2-7; D perhaps matches TRBD1 (6 bases). The CDR3 spans 13 residues. V dropped 5 bases and J dropped 4 bases, with 12 bases sitting between them. Germline CDR1 reads LNHDA; CDR2 reads SQIVND (reference sequence). Here the CDR3 DNA reads TGTGCCAGTAGTTTAACAACAGGGTACGAGCAGTACTTC. This encodes CASSLTTGYEQYF.

The chain joins TRBV7-9 to TRBJ2-5, with unresolved D. V lost 2 bases and J 7 bases, leaving 14 bases between the germline ends. CDR3 length equals 14 residues. The germline V gene encodes CDR1 SEHNR and CDR2 FQNEAQ (reference sequence). The CDR3 reads CASSLTAGAGTQYF. CDR3 nucleotides: TGTGCCAGCAGCTTAACCGCAGGTGCAGGGACCCAGTACTTC.

V usage is TRBV6-1 and J usage is TRBJ1-5; D not resolved. The CDR3 is made up of 14 amino acids. Trimming removed 6 bases from V and 1 base from J, with 10 bases in between. Germline assignment: CDR1 MNHNS and CDR2 SASEGT. CDR3 residues: CASSTTESNQPQHF. CDR3 sequence (DNA): TGTGCCAGCAGCACAACAGAAAGCAATCAGCCCCAGCATTTT.

The chain links TRBV5-4 to TRBJ1-6; D gene unclear. Germline V gene sequence: CDR1 SGHNT, CDR2 YYREEE (reference sequence). Trimming removed 1 base at V and 9 bases at J, with 8 bases between. The CDR3 covers 13 residues. The CDR3 bases are TGTGCCAGCAGCTTGAAGGAGACTTCACCCCTCCACTTT. Amino acids: CASSLKETSPLHF.

The rearrangement joins TRBV28 to TRBJ1-3; tentatively, D is TRBD1 (6 bases). Germline V lookup: CDR1 MDHEN, CDR2 SYDVKM. The CDR3 is 14 amino acids. The V end was cut by 5 bases, the J end by 3 bases, with 11 bases between. CDR3 in amino acids: CASSPPGDGNTIYF. The CDR3 region has the DNA TGTGCCAGCAGTCCGCCAGGGGATGGAAACACCATATATTTT.

The chain carries TRBV5-1 and TRBJ1-3; TRBD1 might be the D (6 bases). The V gene's germline CDR1 is SGHRS and CDR2 YFSETQ. Trimming pared 3 bases from V and 7 bases from J, leaving 11 bases between. CDR3 length: 13 residues. This chain's CDR3 is CASSSDRRNTIYF. In nucleotides, the CDR3 is TGCGCCAGCAGCTCCGACAGGAGGAACACCATATATTTT.

V usage is TRBV10-1 and J usage is TRBJ2-7, with D unresolved. Germline CDR1 is WNHNN and CDR2 is SYGVQD (reference sequence). V lost 1 base and J lost 6, with 7 bases in between. This CDR3 region has 12 residues. CDR3: CASSEFPSEQYF. In DNA, the CDR3 is TGCGCCAGCAGTGAGTTCCCGTCCGAGCAGTACTTC.

The rearrangement joins TRBV4-2 to TRBJ2-5; possibly TRBD2 for D (6 bases). Trimming left V 4 bases short and J 0 bases short, with 6 bases between. Germline V gives CDR1 LGHNA, CDR2 YNFKEQ. The CDR3 is 13 amino acids. CDR3 DNA sequence: TGTGCCAGCAGCCGGGGGGACCAAGAGACCCAGTACTTC. Its translation: CASSRGDQETQYF.

This chain connects TRBV5-4 to TRBJ2-3, with 8 bases aligning to TRBD2. From germline, CDR1 is SGHNT and CDR2 YYREEE (reference sequence). Trimming cost V 2 bases and J 2 bases; bases outside gene matches: 4. The CDR3 consists of 15 residues. The CDR3 sequence: CASSLTSGYTDTQYF. Here the CDR3 DNA reads TGTGCCAGCAGCTTAACTAGCGGATACACAGATACGCAGTATTTT.

This sequence joins TRBV28 and TRBJ2-1; 7 bases line up with TRBD1. In germline, CDR1 is MDHEN, CDR2 SYDVKM. The CDR3 runs 15 residues. V gave up 2 bases and J gave up 5 bases; unmatched junction bases: 6. CDR3 in DNA: TGTGCCAGCAGTTTACCTCTGACAGGGAACAATGAGCAGTTCTTC. Amino acids: CASSLPLTGNNEQFF.

The rearrangement joins TRBV4-1 to TRBJ2-7, with TRBD1 matching over 11 bases. The V and J ends lost 3 bases and 7 bases, in that order; junction bases with no gene match: 8. This CDR3 is 15 amino acids long. Germline-derived CDR1 and CDR2 are MGHRA and YSYEKL. The CDR3 spells CASSHQDRGLGEQYF. In DNA, the CDR3 is TGCGCCAGCAGCCATCAGGACAGGGGGCTAGGTGAGCAGTACTTC.